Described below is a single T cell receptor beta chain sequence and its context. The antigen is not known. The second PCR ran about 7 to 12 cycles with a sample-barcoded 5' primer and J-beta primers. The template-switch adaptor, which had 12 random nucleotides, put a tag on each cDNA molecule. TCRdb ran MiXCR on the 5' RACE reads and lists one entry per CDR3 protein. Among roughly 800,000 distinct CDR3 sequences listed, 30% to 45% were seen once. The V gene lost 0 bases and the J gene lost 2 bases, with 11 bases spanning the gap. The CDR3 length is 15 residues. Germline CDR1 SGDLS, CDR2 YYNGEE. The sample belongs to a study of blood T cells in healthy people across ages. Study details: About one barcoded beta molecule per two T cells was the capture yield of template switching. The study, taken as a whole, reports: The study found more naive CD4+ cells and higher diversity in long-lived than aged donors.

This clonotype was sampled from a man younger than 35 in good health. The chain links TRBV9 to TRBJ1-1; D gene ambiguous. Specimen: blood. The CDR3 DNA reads TGTGCCAGCAGCGTAGGACCCGGACCCAACACTGAAGCTTTCTTT. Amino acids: CASSVGPGPNTEAFF.